This entry is about one TCR beta chain. Its antigen is currently unknown. This specimen belongs to a study of post-analysis software for immune sequencing data. As for the study in general: Courses of disease covered relapsing-remitting, secondary progressive and progressive-relapsing multiple sclerosis.

General study points: Five TRBV segments, including TRBV5-6, TRBV5-1 and TRBV20-1, were more frequent in patients than controls. When the samples were clustered directly with F measure, those that had been prepared in the same batch showed strong co-clustering. Relative to controls, patients with multiple sclerosis showed significantly lower normalized Chao1 diversity.

This CDR3 contains 16 residues. Germline V gene sequence: CDR1 MNHEY, CDR2 SVGAGI. Included in the TCR beta cDNA libraries were unique molecular identifiers. The T cell input of about 0.85 to 10 million gave about half a million cDNA molecules. TCRdb reprocessed the PCR reads via MiXCR and lists one record per CDR3 protein. Among more than 350,000 distinct CDR3 sequences, 39% were seen once, and the ten largest hold approximately 7.1%. This clonotype was sampled from a girl aged 2 to 10 with multiple sclerosis. Specimen: blood. This sequence joins TRBV6-5 and TRBJ2-4, with 10 bases matching TRBD1. The better agreement between TRBJ2-7 and the DNA end casts doubt on the J call. The CDR3 DNA sequence: TGTGCCAGCAGTTACTCGACGGGACAGGGGTCCTACGAGCAGTACTTC. This gives the protein CASSYSTGQGSYEQYF.